The clone carrying this T cell receptor (beta chain) showed up many times. Its antigen remains unknown. Axillary draining lymph nodes of breast cancer patients supplied the node samples. This sample was included in a study of breast tumors, draining lymph nodes, adjacent tissues. General study results and limits: The lymph node origin of tumor T cells was framed as consistent with a hypothesis, not demonstrated.

One entry per CDR3 protein, called by TCRdb with MiXCR from the multiplex PCR reads. The top ten hold 1.1% of the sample, which has 270,000 or so distinct CDR3 sequences, about 33% seen once. CDR3 length: 18 residues. V was clipped by 5 bases and J by 4 bases, with 27 bases between them. CDR1 is LNHDA, CDR2 SQIVND, per germline (reference sequence). This chain links TRBV19 with TRBJ2-7, with D possibly matching TRBD1 (6 bases). This TCR was recovered from a female donor with breast cancer. Some clones in this sample may be carry-over from other donors' samples. Sequenced input: axillary lymph node tissue. As DNA, the CDR3 is TGTGCCAGTAGTCCTCCCGGGACGGGGACACTCTCCGTTTACGAGCAGTACTTC. As protein: CASSPPGTGTLSVYEQYF.